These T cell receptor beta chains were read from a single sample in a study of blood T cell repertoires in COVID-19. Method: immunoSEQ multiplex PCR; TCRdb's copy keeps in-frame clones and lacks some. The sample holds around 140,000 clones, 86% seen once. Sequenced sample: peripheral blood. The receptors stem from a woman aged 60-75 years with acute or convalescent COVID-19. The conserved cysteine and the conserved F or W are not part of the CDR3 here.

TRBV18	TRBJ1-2	ASSPLGVGYT
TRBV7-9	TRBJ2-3	ASSLTQGSTDTQY
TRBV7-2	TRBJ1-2	ASSQGALGNYGYT
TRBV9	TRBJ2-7	ASSPTFSYEQY
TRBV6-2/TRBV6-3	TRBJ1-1	ASSGQAGTEAF
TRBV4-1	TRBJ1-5	ASSQVDRDNQPQH
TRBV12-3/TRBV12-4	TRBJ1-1	ANQLGPGTEAF
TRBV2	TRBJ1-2	ASSETRQGAGGYT
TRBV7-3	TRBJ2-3	ASSEYRGRGTTDTQY
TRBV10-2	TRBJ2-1	ASIYLAGGFNEQF
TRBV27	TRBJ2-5	ASSLSMGTGTLGQETQY